One and the same sample provided the 18 T cell receptor beta chains below, sequenced in a study of blood T cell repertoires in COVID-19. The method was immunoSEQ multiplex PCR; TCRdb's version includes in-frame clones alone and lacks a portion of them. In the table there are approximately 230,000 clones, about 91% of which are singletons. Material for sequencing was PBMCs or T cells enriched from blood (not recorded which). These receptor sequences come from a woman between 45 and 60 years old with acute COVID-19.

This rearrangement joins TRBV24-1 to TRBJ2-5; 8 bases fit TRBD1. CDR1 KGHDR and CDR2 SFDVKD come from the germline V gene. Losses at the gene ends were 2 bases for V and 4 bases for J; bases not matched to a gene: 5. The CDR3 is 15 amino acids. The CDR3 bases are TGTGCCACCAGTGATTCCGGACAGGGAGCAGAGACCCAGTACTTC. It codes for CATSDSGQGAETQYF.

The rearrangement uses TRBV3-1 (or the pseudogene TRBV3-2) and TRBJ2-7; D is perhaps TRBD2 (5 bases). Deletions cut 6 bases from V and 7 bases from J, with 16 bases between. This CDR3 comprises 13 residues. Germline CDR1 reads LGHDT; CDR2 reads YNNKEL (reference sequence). The CDR3 nucleotides read TGTGCCAGCAGTTTCGACTATTCTGGGGAGCAGTACTTC. The encoded protein is CASSFDYSGEQYF.

CDR3 sequence: CASSQDPGTNTEAFF. Here the CDR3 DNA reads TGTGCCAGCAGCCAAGATCCGGGAACGAACACTGAAGCTTTCTTT. The chain links TRBV4-2 to TRBJ1-1; D gene ambiguous. CDR1 LGHNA and CDR2 YNFKEQ come from the germline V gene. Trimming shortened V by 0 bases and J by 1 base, and 9 bases separated the two germline ends. This CDR3 contains 15 residues.

This clone was observed a handful of times. One junction end disagrees with the germline gene, perhaps due to a read error. The CDR3 loop is CASSPPDRVGTEAFF. CDR3 nucleotide sequence: TGTGCTAGCAGCCCCCCCGACAGGGTTGGTACTGAAGCTTTCTTT. The chain carries TRBV7-7 and TRBJ1-1; 7 nucleotides match TRBD1. The CDR3 has 15 amino acids. The germline gives CDR1 SSHAT, CDR2 FNYEAQ (reference sequence).

This clone appeared a single time. The chain has TRBV19 and TRBJ2-5, with 8 positions matching TRBD2. This CDR3 spans 14 amino acids. CDR1 and CDR2 (germline): LNHDA, SQIVND (reference sequence). The V segment lost 5 bases and the J segment 4 bases; nucleotides outside the gene matches: 6. The CDR3 loop reads CASSPTSGRETQYF. CDR3 in DNA: TGTGCCAGTAGTCCCACTAGCGGCCGAGAGACCCAGTACTTC.

The chain carries TRBV28 and TRBJ2-2; a weak D match, TRBD2 (5 bases). The V gene lost 5 bases and the J gene lost 7 bases, with 14 bases spanning the gap. Germline V gene lookup returns CDR1 MDHEN and CDR2 SYDVKM. The CDR3 runs to 14 residues. The CDR3 here is CASSGYPAGGELFF. CDR3 nucleotides: TGTGCCAGCAGTGGGTATCCTGCGGGCGGGGAGCTGTTTTTT.

The V and J genes are TRBV3-1 (or the pseudogene TRBV3-2) and TRBJ1-6; the D gene is possibly TRBD1 (5 bases). The length of the CDR3 is 15 residues. Deletions cut 4 bases from V and 5 bases from J, with 12 bases between. CDR1 is LGHDT, CDR2 YNNKEL, per germline (reference sequence). This chain's CDR3 is CASSRRGFDNSPLHF. The CDR3 DNA reads as TGTGCCAGCAGCCGACGGGGGTTCGATAATTCACCCCTCCACTTT.

V and J are TRBV24-1 and TRBJ2-5, with TRBD2 matching 7 bases. V gave up 10 bases and J gave up 2 bases; unmatched junction bases: 12. The CDR3 totals 15 residues. Germline CDR1 is KGHDR and CDR2 is SFDVKD. The CDR3 region is CATGRSGDNQETQYF. In nucleotides, the CDR3 is TGTGCCACGGGGAGGAGCGGGGATAATCAAGAGACCCAGTACTTC.

At least ten counts were recorded for this clone. The chain links TRBV19 to TRBJ1-1; unclear D gene. Per the germline V gene, CDR1 is LNHDA and CDR2 is SQIVND (reference sequence). The CDR3 is 12 residues long. The V end lost 5 bases, the J end lost 5 bases, and 9 bases lay between the germline ends. CDR3 sequence reads: CASSYGGTEAFF. The CDR3 DNA follows: TGTGCCAGTAGTTATGGAGGGACTGAAGCTTTCTTT.

This clone was recorded once. The chain is built from TRBV4-2 and TRBJ2-1, with D perhaps TRBD1 (6 bases). V was cut by 8 bases and J by 8 bases, with 22 bases left in between. This CDR3 region has 15 residues. Germline lookup yields CDR1 LGHNA and CDR2 YNFKEQ. For the CDR3, the DNA is TGTGCCAGCGGCTCCGGGACACACAAGTGGGATGAGCAGTTCTTC. It specifies CASGSGTHKWDEQFF.

The rearrangement uses TRBV19 and TRBJ2-2, with TRBD2 identical over 12 bases. CDR1 LNHDA and CDR2 SQIVND come from the germline V gene (reference sequence). The CDR3 is 20 residues long. The J segment lost 1 base and the V segment lost 7 bases, leaving 16 bases of the junction unmatched. This CDR3 reads CASTPRTSGTQSRNTGELFF. DNA of the CDR3: TGTGCCAGTACTCCACGGACTAGCGGGACCCAAAGTAGGAACACCGGGGAGCTGTTTTTT.

This clone has only a few counts. The chain links TRBV5-4 to TRBJ2-2, with D perhaps matching TRBD1 (6 bases). Between the trimmed V and J ends, which lost 3 bases and 3 bases, there was a span of 15 bases. Germline-derived CDR1 and CDR2 are SGHNT and YYREEE (reference sequence). This CDR3 spans 16 amino acids. CDR3: CASSWGLGKDTGELFF. CDR3 sequence (DNA): TGTGCCAGCAGCTGGGGGCTGGGGAAGGACACCGGGGAGCTGTTTTTT.

The rearrangement uses TRBV19 and TRBJ1-2; 12 bases map to TRBD1. Germline values: CDR1 LNHDA, CDR2 SQIVND (reference sequence). This CDR3 contains 15 residues. V gave up 10 bases and J gave up 5 bases; unmatched junction bases: 11. The CDR3 region is CATRGDRGPGYGYTF. The CDR3 DNA follows: TGTGCCACCCGGGGGGACAGGGGGCCAGGGTATGGCTACACCTTC. The full variable domain, with the rest looked up from reference TRBV19 and TRBJ1-2, is DGGITQSPKYLFRKEGQNVTLSCEQNLNHDAMYWYRQDPGQGLRLIYYSQIVNDFQKGDIAEGYSVSREKKESFPLTVTSAQKNPTAFYLCATRGDRGPGYGYTFGSGTRLTVV.

The V and J genes are TRBV10-3 and TRBJ2-7; possible D gene TRBD2, 5 bases. The V gene lost 3 bases and the J gene lost 6 bases, with 21 bases spanning the gap. Germline loops: CDR1 ENHRY, CDR2 SYGVKD. The CDR3 contains 16 residues. The CDR3: CAISDGDIYEGGEQYF. The CDR3 DNA reads TGTGCCATCAGTGATGGGGATATTTACGAGGGCGGCGAGCAGTACTTC.

The chain links TRBV7-2 to TRBJ2-7; the match to TRBD2 covers 12 bases. Germline V gene lookup returns CDR1 SGHTA and CDR2 FQGNSA. The J segment lost 2 bases and the V segment lost 4 bases, leaving 12 bases of the junction unmatched. The CDR3 is made up of 18 amino acids. The CDR3 is CASSSPPGLAGFTYEQYF. The CDR3 nucleotides are TGTGCCAGCAGCTCTCCCCCAGGACTAGCGGGATTCACCTACGAGCAGTACTTC. Complete variable domain (other parts from reference TRBV7-2 and TRBJ2-7): GAGVSQSPSNKVTEKGKDVELRCDPISGHTALYWYRQSLGQGLEFLIYFQGNSAPDKSGLPSDRFSAERTGGSVSTLTIQRTQQEDSAVYLCASSSPPGLAGFTYEQYFGPGTRLTVT.

The V and J genes are TRBV7-2 and TRBJ2-1; 9 bases map to TRBD2. The CDR3 consists of 15 residues. V lost 3 bases to trimming and J lost 3 bases; unmatched junction nucleotides: 3. Germline V gene data show CDR1 as SGHTA and CDR2 as FQGNSA. For the CDR3, the DNA is TGTGCCAGCAGCTTTGCGGGAGGGGGCTACAATGAGCAGTTCTTC. The encoded protein is CASSFAGGGYNEQFF.

The V gene is TRBV6-5, the J gene TRBJ1-4; 8 positions match TRBD1. Germline trimming cut 2 bases from V and 3 bases from J; bases unmatched to any gene: 2. Germline V CDR1 and CDR2: MNHEY, SVGAGI. This CDR3 is built from 15 residues. CDR3 DNA sequence: TGTGCCAGCAGTTACCTGGGACAGGCTAATGAAAAACTGTTTTTT. This translates into CASSYLGQANEKLFF.

The chain links TRBV30 to TRBJ1-5; D is unclear. The CDR3 has 15 residues. Germline V gene sequence: CDR1 GTSNPN, CDR2 SVGIG (reference sequence). V lost 0 bases and J lost 0, with 9 bases in between. The CDR3 reads CAWSVLGISNQPQHF. Written as DNA, the CDR3 is TGTGCCTGGAGTGTACTAGGGATTAGCAATCAGCCCCAGCATTTT.